These 30 T cell receptor beta chains share one sample of origin, sequenced in a study of human T cells and chemical hapten exposure. TCRdb re-derived calls from the RACE reads in MiXCR, one entry per CDR3 protein. The sample holds 120,000 to 150,000 distinct CDR3 sequences; about 11% are singletons and the top ten take 1.4%. As for time point: patch test 2, 6 weeks after DPC sensitization. Treatment described: therapeutic diphenylcyclopropenone sensitization with weekly scalp DPC. The source was whole blood, collected in connection with sensitization to the hapten diphenylcyclopropenone (DPC). All receptors come from a woman aged 50 to 60 with alopecia areata. Some clones in this sample may be carry-over from other donors' samples.

In its sample, this clonotype was seen many times. V is TRBV2 and J is TRBJ1-2, with TRBD1 matching 8 bases. J was trimmed by 8 bases and V by 4 bases; bases with no gene match: 3. Per germline, CDR1 SNHLY and CDR2 FYNNEI. There are 12 residues in the CDR3. This CDR3 is CASSADRGGYTF. DNA for the CDR3: TGTGCCAGCAGTGCCGACAGGGGAGGCTACACCTTC.

This clonotype was recorded a few times. The rearrangement joins TRBV28 to TRBJ2-7; perhaps TRBD2 as D (5 bases). The CDR3 covers 15 residues. The V gene's germline CDR1 is MDHEN and CDR2 SYDVKM. The V end lost 2 bases, the J end lost 1 base, and 12 bases lay between the germline ends. The CDR3 protein is CASSLRARGSYEQYF. For the CDR3, the DNA is TGTGCCAGCAGTTTAAGGGCCAGAGGGTCCTACGAGCAGTACTTC.

Concerning this clonotype: A much more abundant neighbour one base away suggests this may be a read error. The V call is TRBV14, the J call TRBJ2-7, with D possibly matching TRBD2 (6 bases). Trimming took 6 bases from V and 6 from J, leaving 18 bases between them. The CDR3 has 14 amino acids. Germline values: CDR1 SGHDN, CDR2 FVKESK. The CDR3 sequence: CASRHTGTRGEQYF. The CDR3 nucleotides are TGTGCCAGCAGGCACACCGGGACTCGAGGCGAGCAGTACTTC.

This clonotype was recorded many times. The chain recombines TRBV20-1 with TRBJ2-7; 9 bases agree with TRBD1. This CDR3 has 17 amino acids. The germline V gene encodes CDR1 DFQATT and CDR2 SNEGSKA (reference sequence). The V and J ends lost 0 bases and 4 bases, in that order; junction bases with no gene match: 13. CDR3 loop: CSARDPRRDRVGYEQYF. CDR3 in DNA: TGCAGTGCTAGAGACCCAAGACGGGACAGGGTCGGGTACGAGCAGTACTTC.

This clonotype was found many times. This CDR3 reads CASSLEGPSQEQYF. The CDR3 region has the DNA TGCGCCAGCAGCTTGGAGGGACCCTCTCAAGAGCAGTACTTC. The chain is built from TRBV5-1 and TRBJ2-7; D assignment may be TRBD1 or TRBD2 (5 bases each). Germline CDR1 is SGHRS and CDR2 is YFSETQ. V lost 0 bases and J 7 bases, leaving 14 bases between the germline ends. This CDR3 spans 14 amino acids. Filled out from reference TRBV5-1 and TRBJ2-7, the complete variable domain reads KAGVTQTPRYLIKTRGQQVTLSCSPISGHRSVSWYQQTPGQGLQFLFEYFSETQRNKGNFPGRFSGRQFSNSRSEMNVSTLELGDSALYLCASSLEGPSQEQYFGPGTRLTVT.

At least ten counts were recorded for this clonotype. The rearrangement links TRBV7-2 to TRBJ2-2, with 10 bases fitting TRBD2. The junction had 10 bases not matched to a gene; V was cut back by 2 bases and J by 4 bases. The CDR3 loop spans 18 amino acids. Germline assignment: CDR1 SGHTA and CDR2 FQGNSA. Here the CDR3 reads CASSLRASGSRVTGELFF. The DNA for the CDR3 is TGTGCCAGCAGCTTACGTGCTAGCGGGAGTCGGGTCACCGGGGAGCTGTTTTTT.

Notes on this clonotype: Germline is not matched at one junction end, which may reflect a read error. V gene TRBV11-2 combines with J gene TRBJ2-7; tentative D call: TRBD2 (6 bases). Per germline, CDR1 SGHAT and CDR2 FQNNGV. CDR3 length equals 17 residues. The CDR3 sequence is CVSSLDSGEALSYEQYF. The CDR3 region has the DNA TGTGTCAGCAGCTTAGATAGCGGTGAGGCGCTCTCCTACGAGCAGTACTTC.

This rearrangement joins TRBV28 to TRBJ2-1; the match to TRBD1 covers 9 bases. From germline, CDR1 is MDHEN and CDR2 SYDVKM. This CDR3 is built from 12 residues. CDR3 DNA: TGTGCGGCGGGACAGGGTTTAGATGAGCAGTTCTTC. It codes for CAAGQGLDEQFF.

This clonotype has just a few counts. The chain uses TRBV20-1 and TRBJ2-7; weak D call: TRBD2 (6 bases). Germline-derived CDR1 and CDR2 are DFQATT and SNEGSKA (reference sequence). Trimming left V 2 bases short and J 4 bases short, with 9 bases between. The CDR3 extends over 12 amino acids. The CDR3 region is CSARTAGYEQYF. In nucleotides, the CDR3 is TGCAGTGCTAGAACCGCGGGATACGAGCAGTACTTC.

This clonotype has at least ten counts. The rearrangement uses TRBV4-2 and TRBJ2-7; 12 bases agree with TRBD2. Germline V CDR1 and CDR2: LGHNA, YNFKEQ. CDR3 length: 15 residues. Trimming removed 5 bases from V and 4 bases from J; junction bases left unmatched: 6. The DNA of the CDR3 is TGTGCCAGCAGCTTCCGACTAGCGGGAGTGTACGAGCAGTACTTC. Residues: CASSFRLAGVYEQYF.

The V gene is TRBV12-3 or TRBV12-4, the J gene TRBJ2-2; no clear D. The CDR3 has 13 residues. V lost 4 bases and J 7 bases, leaving 10 bases between the germline ends. The DNA for the CDR3 is TGTGCCAGCAGTTCGTCGGGCCGCGGGGAGCTGTTTTTT. Translated, it gives CASSSSGRGELFF.

The V and J genes are TRBV29-1 and TRBJ2-5; 12 nucleotides line up with TRBD2. The CDR3 runs to 16 residues. The V segment lost 6 bases and the J segment 2 bases; nucleotides outside the gene matches: 10. Germline V lookup: CDR1 SQVTM, CDR2 ANQGSEA. As DNA, the CDR3 is TGCAGCGTGACCCCGGGGCTAGCGGGAGGGCAAGAGACCCAGTACTTC. This codes for CSVTPGLAGGQETQYF.

This clonotype has ten or more counts. The chain has TRBV7-9 and TRBJ2-3; TRBD2 is a possible D gene (6 bases). Trimming removed 1 base from V and 6 bases from J, with 11 bases in between. CDR3 length: 14 amino acids. Germline V gives CDR1 SEHNR, CDR2 FQNEAQ (reference sequence). This chain's CDR3 is CASSLDGGMDTQYF. The CDR3 coding sequence is TGTGCCAGCAGCTTAGATGGAGGGATGGATACGCAGTATTTT.

The CDR3 DNA reads TGTGCCAGCTCACCCCAGCGAGCGGGAGGTTACAATGAGCAGTTCTTC. It codes for CASSPQRAGGYNEQFF. V is TRBV18 and J is TRBJ2-1; 9 bases fit TRBD2. The CDR3 sequence is 16 residues long. Germline V gives CDR1 KGHSH, CDR2 LQKENI. After removal of 3 bases from V and 4 bases from J, the junction contained 7 bases not matched to a gene. Using reference TRBV18 and TRBJ2-1 for the parts outside the CDR3, the full variable domain is NAGVMQNPRHLVRRRGQEARLRCSPMKGHSHVYWYRQLPEEGLKFMVYLQKENIIDESGMPKERFSAEFPKEGPSILRIQQVVRGDSAAYFCASSPQRAGGYNEQFFGPGTRLTVL.

This clonotype was picked up a small number of times. The chain combines TRBV20-1 with TRBJ1-1; a possible D gene is TRBD1 (6 bases). The CDR3 contains 16 residues. CDR1 DFQATT and CDR2 SNEGSKA come from the germline V gene (reference sequence). Trimming removed 3 bases at V and 0 bases at J, with 17 bases between. CDR3 amino acids: CSASPLLGGMNTEAFF. In nucleotides, the CDR3 is TGCAGTGCTAGTCCCTTACTCGGGGGCATGAACACTGAAGCTTTCTTT.

The CDR3 coding sequence is TGTGCCAGCAGCCCCCCCTGGGGCCATGAGACCCAGTACTTC. Translation: CASSPPWGHETQYF. This rearrangement joins TRBV6-6 to TRBJ2-5; the D gene is possibly TRBD1 (5 bases). The CDR3 spans 14 residues. Trimming removed 6 bases from V and 5 bases from J, with 16 bases in between. Germline V CDR1 and CDR2: MNHNY, SVGAGI (reference sequence).

The CDR3 DNA sequence: TGCAGCGTGACTCGGACGGGGAACACTGAAGCTTTCTTT. It codes for CSVTRTGNTEAFF. This chain links TRBV29-1 with TRBJ1-1; D is undetermined. V was trimmed by 6 bases and J by 1 base, leaving 12 bases between them. The CDR3 loop spans 13 amino acids. In germline, CDR1 is SQVTM, CDR2 ANQGSEA. The full variable domain, with the rest looked up from reference TRBV29-1 and TRBJ1-1, is SAVISQKPSRDICQRGTSLTIQCQVDSQVTMMFWYRQQPGQSLTLIATANQGSEATYESGFVIDKFPISRPNLTFSTLTVSNMSPEDSSIYLCSVTRTGNTEAFFGQGTRLTVV.

J is TRBJ1-1 and V is TRBV19; perhaps TRBD1 as D (5 bases). This CDR3 has 13 amino acids. CDR1 and CDR2 (germline): LNHDA, SQIVND (reference sequence). V was shortened by 6 bases and J by 9 bases, with 17 bases between the two germline ends. The CDR3 DNA reads as TGTGCCAGTAGCCCTACCTCCAGGGACCAAGCTTTCTTT. Protein: CASSPTSRDQAFF.

There are a few counts of this clonotype. The chain is built from TRBV3-1 and TRBJ1-1; a weak D match, TRBD1 (5 bases). This CDR3 region has 15 residues. CDR1 LGHDT and CDR2 YNNKEL come from the germline V gene (reference sequence). V was trimmed by 2 bases and J by 4 bases, leaving 14 bases between them. The CDR3 sequence is CASSQRGGSGTEAFF. The CDR3 nucleotides read TGTGCCAGCAGCCAACGTGGGGGAAGCGGCACTGAAGCTTTCTTT.

This chain joins TRBV29-1 and TRBJ2-1; 11 nucleotides match TRBD2. The CDR3 contains 16 residues. V lost 4 bases to trimming and J lost 6 bases; unmatched junction nucleotides: 11. In germline, CDR1 is SQVTM, CDR2 ANQGSEA. The CDR3 loop is CSVVGLAGGGGNEQFF. The CDR3 DNA follows: TGCAGCGTTGTGGGGCTAGCGGGAGGCGGAGGCAATGAGCAGTTCTTC.

The chain carries TRBV12-3 or TRBV12-4 and TRBJ2-1; 12 bases map to TRBD2. CDR3 length: 18 amino acids. V dropped 5 bases and J dropped 4; count of bases not matched to a gene: 12. The CDR3 DNA is TGTGCCAGCAGTCCCGTCAGACTAGCGGGAGACGAGTACAATGAGCAGTTCTTC. Its protein product is CASSPVRLAGDEYNEQFF.

J is TRBJ2-6 and V is TRBV29-1; either TRBD1 or TRBD2 may supply D (5 bases each). The CDR3 spans 15 residues. Germline loops: CDR1 SQVTM, CDR2 ANQGSEA. The CDR3 region is CGTKAGSSGANVLTF. The CDR3 nucleotides are TGCGGGACGAAGGCAGGTAGCTCTGGGGCCAACGTCCTGACTTTC.

The chain couples TRBV28 to TRBJ2-7; 9 bases are shared with TRBD2. This CDR3 spans 16 amino acids. Germline V lookup: CDR1 MDHEN, CDR2 SYDVKM. J gave up 3 bases and V 6 bases, and 12 bases lay outside the gene matches. CDR3 DNA sequence: TGTGCCAGCAGACCCAACCGGGCTAGCGGGGACTACGAGCAGTACTTC. This codes for CASRPNRASGDYEQYF. The full variable domain, its missing parts supplied by reference TRBV28 and TRBJ2-7, is DVKVTQSSRYLVKRTGEKVFLECVQDMDHENMFWYRQDPGLGLRLIYFSYDVKMKEKGDIPEGYSVSREKKERFSLILESASTNQTSMYLCASRPNRASGDYEQYFGPGTRLTVT.

This clonotype was recorded at least ten times. The chain employs TRBV19 and TRBJ2-1; D gene ambiguous. Germline V lookup: CDR1 LNHDA, CDR2 SQIVND (reference sequence). This CDR3 region has 15 residues. Trimming cost V 5 bases and J 12 bases, with 23 bases left between them. This CDR3 is CASSALRASQRWQFF. The CDR3 nucleotides are TGTGCCAGTAGTGCATTACGGGCCTCCCAGAGGTGGCAGTTCTTC.

This clonotype was seen a handful of times. This sequence joins TRBV15 and TRBJ2-1, with unresolved D. V gave up 0 bases and J gave up 4 bases, with 10 bases separating them. This CDR3 contains 15 residues. From germline, CDR1 is LNHNV and CDR2 YYDKDF (reference sequence). The CDR3 here is CATSRDLSGYNEQFF. The CDR3 DNA is TGTGCCACCAGCAGAGATCTCTCCGGATACAATGAGCAGTTCTTC. The whole variable domain, remainder taken from reference TRBV15 and TRBJ2-1, is DAMVIQNPRYQVTQFGKPVTLSCSQTLNHNVMYWYQQKSSQAPKLLFHYYDKDFNNEADTPDNFQSRRPNTSFCFLDIRSPGLGDTAMYLCATSRDLSGYNEQFFGPGTRLTVL.

This clonotype occurred many times. The rearrangement uses TRBV7-2 and TRBJ1-4, with D tentatively TRBD1 (5 bases). The CDR3 length is 13 residues. Germline V gene lookup returns CDR1 SGHTA and CDR2 FQGNSA. Trimming stripped 5 bases from V and 6 bases from J, with 10 bases between. The DNA for the CDR3 is TGTGCCAGCAGCCGGGACTTGGATGAAAAACTGTTTTTT. This translates into CASSRDLDEKLFF.

There are a few counts of this clonotype. CDR3 residues: CAISEYRGSNQPQHF. CDR3 sequence (DNA): TGTGCCATCAGTGAGTACAGGGGGAGCAATCAGCCCCAGCATTTT. This chain uses TRBV10-3 with TRBJ1-5; 8 bases map to TRBD1. The CDR3 is 15 amino acids. CDR1 and CDR2 (germline): ENHRY, SYGVKD. V was pared by 1 base and J by 1 base, with 0 bases of the junction left unmatched.

This clonotype has a count of ten or more. The chain carries TRBV6-5 and TRBJ1-4, with a weak D call TRBD1 (5 bases). The ends were cut back, 0 bases at V and 5 bases at J, with 10 bases in the middle. Per the germline V gene, CDR1 is MNHEY and CDR2 is SVGAGI. The CDR3 has 15 residues. DNA for the CDR3: TGTGCCAGCAGTTACTCTGGGGCCGCGAATGAAAAACTGTTTTTT. This gives the protein CASSYSGAANEKLFF.

This clonotype was found a few times. The chain recombines TRBV28 with TRBJ2-2; D not certain. Per germline, CDR1 MDHEN and CDR2 SYDVKM. The CDR3 has 14 amino acids. Trimming stripped 3 bases from V and 6 bases from J, with 11 bases between. CDR3 sequence reads: CASSFSRIPGELFF. CDR3 sequence (DNA): TGTGCCAGCAGTTTTTCAAGGATACCCGGGGAGCTGTTTTTT.

Many counts were recorded for this clonotype. V is TRBV6-5 and J is TRBJ2-1, with TRBD1 matching over 8 bases. This CDR3 has 14 residues. Unmatched junction bases numbered 8, after V lost 6 bases and J lost 7 bases. Germline V gene data show CDR1 as MNHEY and CDR2 as SVGAGI. CDR3 amino acids: CASSPLGQENEQFF. In DNA form, the CDR3 reads TGTGCCAGCAGCCCACTGGGACAGGAAAATGAGCAGTTCTTC.